This T cell receptor beta chain derives from a study of cytomegalovirus exposure and HLA in healthy donors. The overall study: Earlier work reported approximately 100 million unique TCR beta sequences from about 190 million T cells. Notes on the study in general: Equally common other TCR beta chains were less clonally expanded than HLA-associated ones, a later analysis found.

About this clone itself: Its antigen is unknown.

Use of 60 Vbeta and 13 Jbeta primers characterized the PCR. Sequencing used immunoSEQ multiplex PCR; TCRdb keeps in-frame clones, though not all of them. The sample carries 150,000 to 250,000 clones, almost 85% recorded once. CDR3 length: 16 amino acids. V was clipped by 0 bases and J by 3 bases; unmatched bases: 5. The germline gives CDR1 MGHRA, CDR2 YSYEKL. Sequencing was done on a sample of PBMCs. The clonotype originates from a woman between 50 and 59 years old in good health and CMV-seronegative. The chain combines TRBV4-1 with TRBJ2-3; 8 bases fit TRBD2. This chain's CDR3 is CASSQDVTGGTDTQYF. The CDR3 bases are TGCGCCAGCAGCCAAGATGTGACGGGAGGGACAGATACGCAGTATTTT.